This T cell receptor (beta chain) was captured by sequencing in a study of T cell repertoires in cytomegalovirus infection. Study-level background: A matching HLA type, together with CMV infection, was signaled by public TCR beta signatures. Study-wide findings and caveats: It was HLA-C-restricted CMV-specific TCR beta clonotypes that dominated the response ex vivo. Carriers of CMV plus the relevant HLA were identified by cumulative public TCR beta family frequency.

This clonotype has ten or more counts. The antigen is not known. One entry per CDR3 protein, called by TCRdb with MiXCR from the reads. The sample holds around 440,000 distinct CDR3 sequences, approximately 10% seen once. Germline CDR1 SNHLY, CDR2 FYNNEI. CDR3 length equals 12 residues. V gave up 6 bases and J gave up 6 bases, with 9 bases separating them. Sequencing used PBMCs. V and J are TRBV2 and TRBJ1-5, with D possibly matching TRBD1 (5 bases). This receptor was obtained from a human donor in good health (CMV status not recorded). Some clones in this sample may be carry-over from other donors' samples. The CDR3 reads CASSREPQPQHF. CDR3 sequence (DNA): TGTGCCAGCAGCAGGGAGCCTCAGCCCCAGCATTTT.